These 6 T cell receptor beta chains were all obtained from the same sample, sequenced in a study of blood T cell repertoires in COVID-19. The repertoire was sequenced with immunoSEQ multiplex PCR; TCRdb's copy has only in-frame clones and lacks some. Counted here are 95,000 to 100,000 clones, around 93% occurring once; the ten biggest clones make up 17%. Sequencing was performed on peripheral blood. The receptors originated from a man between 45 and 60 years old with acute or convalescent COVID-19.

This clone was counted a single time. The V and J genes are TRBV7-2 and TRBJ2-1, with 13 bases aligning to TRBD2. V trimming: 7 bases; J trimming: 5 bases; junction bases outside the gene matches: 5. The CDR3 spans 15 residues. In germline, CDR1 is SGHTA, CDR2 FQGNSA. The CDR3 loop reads CASTQGLAGNNEQFF. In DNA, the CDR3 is TGTGCCAGCACACAGGGACTAGCGGGGAACAATGAGCAGTTCTTC.

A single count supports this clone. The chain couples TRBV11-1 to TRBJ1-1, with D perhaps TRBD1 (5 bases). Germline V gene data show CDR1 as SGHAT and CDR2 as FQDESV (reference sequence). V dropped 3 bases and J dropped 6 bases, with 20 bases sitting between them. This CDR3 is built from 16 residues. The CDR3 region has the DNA TGTGCCAGCAGCTTGACAGTCTGGTCCTCCTCCCCTGAAGCTTTCTTT. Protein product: CASSLTVWSSSPEAFF.

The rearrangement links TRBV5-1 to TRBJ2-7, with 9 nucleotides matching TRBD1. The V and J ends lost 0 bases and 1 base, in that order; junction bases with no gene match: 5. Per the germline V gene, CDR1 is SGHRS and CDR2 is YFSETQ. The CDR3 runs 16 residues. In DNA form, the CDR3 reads TGCGCCAGCAGCTTGGAGGGACAGGGTAAATCCTACGAGCAGTACTTC. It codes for CASSLEGQGKSYEQYF.

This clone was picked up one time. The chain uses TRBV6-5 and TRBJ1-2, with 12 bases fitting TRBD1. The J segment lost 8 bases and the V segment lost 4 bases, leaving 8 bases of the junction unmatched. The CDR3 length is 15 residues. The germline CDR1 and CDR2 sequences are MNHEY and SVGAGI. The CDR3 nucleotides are TGTGCCAGCAGTTCATCCGGGACAGGGGGCGGGGGCTACACCTTC. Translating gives CASSSSGTGGGGYTF.

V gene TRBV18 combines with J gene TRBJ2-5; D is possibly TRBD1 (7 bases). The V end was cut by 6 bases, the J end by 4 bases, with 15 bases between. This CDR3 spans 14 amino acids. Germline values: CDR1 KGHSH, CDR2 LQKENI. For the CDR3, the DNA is TGTGCCAGCTCGCAGAGGCAGGGGGGAGAGACCCAGTACTTC. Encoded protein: CASSQRQGGETQYF.

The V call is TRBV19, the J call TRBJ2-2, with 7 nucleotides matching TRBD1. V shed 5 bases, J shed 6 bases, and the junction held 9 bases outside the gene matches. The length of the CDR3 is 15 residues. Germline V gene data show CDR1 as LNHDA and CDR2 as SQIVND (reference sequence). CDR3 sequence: CASSRSTGAAGELFF. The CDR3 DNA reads TGTGCCAGTAGTCGATCCACAGGGGCGGCCGGGGAGCTGTTTTTT.